The T cell receptor (beta chain) described here comes from a study of cytomegalovirus exposure and HLA in healthy donors. Study-level findings and limits: Specificity for CMV antigens was confirmed in vitro for a few of the CMV-associated chains. A later analysis showed HLA-associated TCR beta chains outstripping equally common others in clonal expansion. Indistinguishability led to the exclusion of some V segments, TRBV6-2 and TRBV6-3 included.

V was pared by 5 bases and J by 4 bases, with 4 bases of the junction left unmatched. Germline assignment: CDR1 KGHSH and CDR2 LQKENI. This CDR3 has 15 amino acids. Concerning this clone: Its specificity is unknown.

PCR involved 60 Vbeta and 13 Jbeta primers. TCRdb keeps only in-frame clones here, not all; method: immunoSEQ multiplex PCR. This sample has about 95,000 clones, with about 78% found just once. The V call is TRBV18, the J call TRBJ2-1; TRBD2 aligns across 11 bases. The sequencing input was PBMCs. This clonotype was sampled from a middle-aged woman in good health and CMV-seropositive. The CDR3 nucleotides are TGTGCCAGCTCAAGCGGGACTAGCGGTTACAATGAGCAGTTCTTC. Residues: CASSSGTSGYNEQFF.